This TCR beta chain was recovered during a study of T cells in Graves' hyperthyroidism and ophthalmopathy. This clonotype turned up a few times. Amplification targeted TCR beta CDR3 regions from RNA transcripts. The HTBI set primed first-round TCR CDR3 RT-PCR. TCRdb re-called the multiplex PCR reads with MiXCR, one entry per CDR3 protein. The sample lists 500,000 to 750,000 distinct CDR3 sequences, around a sixth occurring once. If no ophthalmopathy progression occurred within 18 months, Graves' hyperthyroidism was stable. The CDR3 contains 13 residues. The germline V and J ends were trimmed by 0 bases and 10 bases, with 12 bases remaining between them. The V gene's germline CDR1 is MNHEY and CDR2 SVGAGI.

The sequenced material came from blood. The chain carries TRBV6-5 and TRBJ1-1; TRBD1 might be the D (6 bases). This receptor was obtained from a woman aged 25 to 39 with Graves' hyperthyroidism. The CDR3 loop is CASSYSYREVAFF. The CDR3 DNA is TGTGCCAGCAGTTACTCCTACAGGGAGGTAGCTTTCTTT.